The source of this TCR beta chain is a study of blood T cell repertoires in COVID-19. Generated by immunoSEQ multiplex PCR, the TCRdb table keeps only in-frame clones and is missing some. Of 200,000 or so clones in the sample, 70% to 90% were seen once. The CDR3 length is 14 residues. CDR1 and CDR2 from the germline V gene are WSHSY and SAAADI. With 10 bases clipped from V and 2 bases from J, the junction kept 5 bases outside the gene matches. The chain recombines TRBV10-2 with TRBJ2-7, with 13 bases lining up with TRBD2. The sequence came from a man aged 50 to 60 who had recovered from COVID-19. Material for sequencing was peripheral blood. As DNA, the CDR3 is TGCGCCACTGAGACTAGCGGGGGGCCCTACGAGCAGTACTTC. Translated: CATETSGGPYEQYF.